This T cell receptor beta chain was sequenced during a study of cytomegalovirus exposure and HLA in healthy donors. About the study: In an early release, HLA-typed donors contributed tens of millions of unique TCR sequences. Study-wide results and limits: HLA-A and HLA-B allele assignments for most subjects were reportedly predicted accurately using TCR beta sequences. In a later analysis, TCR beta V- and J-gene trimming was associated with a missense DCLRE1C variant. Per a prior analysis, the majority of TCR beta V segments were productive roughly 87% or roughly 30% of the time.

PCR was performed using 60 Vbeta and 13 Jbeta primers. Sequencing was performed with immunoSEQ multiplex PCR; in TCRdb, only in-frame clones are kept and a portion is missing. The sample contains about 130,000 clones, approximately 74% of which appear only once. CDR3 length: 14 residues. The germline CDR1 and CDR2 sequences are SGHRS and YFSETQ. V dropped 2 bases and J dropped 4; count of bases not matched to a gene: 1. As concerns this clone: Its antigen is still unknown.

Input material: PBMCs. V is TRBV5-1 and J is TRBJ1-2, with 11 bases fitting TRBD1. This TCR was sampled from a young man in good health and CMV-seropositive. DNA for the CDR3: TGCGCCAGCAGCTTCGGACAGGGGGCCTATGGCTACACCTTC. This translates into CASSFGQGAYGYTF.